These 28 T cell receptor beta chains came from one sample sequenced in a study of shared clonotypes between healthy human individuals. Sequencing was performed with immunoSEQ multiplex PCR; in TCRdb, only in-frame clones are kept and a portion is missing. The sample carries about 680,000 clones, around 90% recorded once. CD45RO-negative, CCR7-selected cells formed the naive CD8 fraction, which excluded terminally differentiated effector memory CD45RA+ cells. Source material: naive CD8+ T cells sorted from blood. These receptors were obtained from a man under 40 in good health.

The rearrangement links TRBV27 to TRBJ2-2; D is unresolved. The V end lost 4 bases, the J end lost 9 bases, and 9 bases lay between the germline ends. The CDR3 covers 12 residues. Germline V gene data show CDR1 as MNHEY and CDR2 as SMNVEV (reference sequence). The CDR3 sequence: CASSSPGWELFF. The CDR3 DNA reads as TGTGCCAGCAGTTCACCCGGCTGGGAGCTGTTTTTT.

Turning to this clone: Other DNA variants within this sample encode the same CDR3. This chain connects TRBV7-6 to TRBJ2-7; 8 bases line up with TRBD1. The V segment lost 5 bases and the J segment 3 bases; nucleotides outside the gene matches: 6. Germline CDR1 SGHVS, CDR2 FNYEAQ. The CDR3 contains 14 residues. The CDR3 loop is CASSLGQGNYEQYF. The CDR3 nucleotides are TGTGCCAGCAGCCTCGGACAGGGAAACTACGAGCAGTACTTC.

V gene TRBV11-1 combines with J gene TRBJ2-1; weak D call: TRBD1 (6 bases). Germline V lookup: CDR1 SGHAT, CDR2 FQDESV (reference sequence). This CDR3 has 15 amino acids. Deletions cut 5 bases from V and 5 bases from J, with 16 bases between. The CDR3 bases are TGTGCCAGCAGCCCCAGGGGCCTCAAGAACAATGAGCAGTTCTTC. This codes for CASSPRGLKNNEQFF.

V usage is TRBV5-5 and J usage is TRBJ1-2; D not resolved. CDR1 and CDR2 (germline): SGHKS, YYEKEE (reference sequence). This CDR3 has 14 residues. The ends were cut back, 0 bases at V and 2 bases at J, with 8 bases in the middle. The CDR3 here is CASSLALGNYGYTF. For the CDR3, the DNA is TGTGCCAGCAGCTTGGCGCTAGGGAACTATGGCTACACCTTC.

The chain is built from TRBV7-9 and TRBJ2-7; D is tentatively TRBD1 or TRBD2 (5 bases each). Germline V gene lookup returns CDR1 SEHNR and CDR2 FQNEAQ (reference sequence). CDR3 length equals 18 residues. Trimming stripped 5 bases from V and 0 bases from J, with 23 bases between. The CDR3 region is CASSPPDSAGRLSYEQYF. The CDR3 bases are TGTGCCAGCAGCCCCCCTGATAGTGCAGGGAGACTCTCCTACGAGCAGTACTTC. Full variable domain (missing parts from reference TRBV7-9 and TRBJ2-7): DTGVSQNPRHKITKRGQNVTFRCDPISEHNRLYWYRQTLGQGPEFLTYFQNEAQLEKSRLLSDRFSAERPKGSFSTLEIQRTEQGDSAMYLCASSPPDSAGRLSYEQYFGPGTRLTVT.

This chain connects TRBV6-1 to TRBJ2-1, with D possibly matching TRBD2 (6 bases). Germline V gene data show CDR1 as MNHNS and CDR2 as SASEGT. The CDR3 extends over 14 amino acids. With 11 bases removed from V and 7 bases from J, the gap between germline ends came to 21 bases. CDR3 amino acids: CAQWGGLEWNEQFF. The CDR3 nucleotides read TGTGCCCAATGGGGAGGACTTGAGTGGAATGAGCAGTTCTTC.

The CDR3 sequence: CASSFEGVDRAKNIQYF. DNA of the CDR3: TGTGCCAGCAGTTTTGAAGGGGTGGATAGAGCCAAAAACATTCAGTACTTC. The rearrangement joins TRBV28 to TRBJ2-4, with D perhaps TRBD1 (5 bases). This CDR3 region has 17 residues. Germline V gives CDR1 MDHEN, CDR2 SYDVKM. Trimming stripped 3 bases from V and 0 bases from J, with 15 bases between.

The J gene is TRBJ2-7, the V gene TRBV28; 7 bases are shared with TRBD1. CDR1 and CDR2 (germline): MDHEN, SYDVKM. CDR3 length: 14 amino acids. J lost 5 bases, V lost 3 bases, and 7 bases had no gene match. DNA for the CDR3: TGTGCCAGCAGTTTCCTAGACAGGGCCAACGAGCAGTACTTC. It translates to CASSFLDRANEQYF.

V usage is TRBV7-9 and J usage is TRBJ2-7; D possibly uses TRBD1 or TRBD2 (5 bases each). Germline CDR1 and CDR2: SEHNR and FQNEAQ (reference sequence). This CDR3 has 14 amino acids. Trimming left V 4 bases short and J 0 bases short, with 10 bases between. The CDR3 sequence: CASSSGTNSYEQYF. CDR3 bases: TGTGCCAGCAGCTCTGGGACCAACTCCTACGAGCAGTACTTC. Full variable domain (remainder filled in from reference TRBV7-9 and TRBJ2-7): DTGVSQNPRHKITKRGQNVTFRCDPISEHNRLYWYRQTLGQGPEFLTYFQNEAQLEKSRLLSDRFSAERPKGSFSTLEIQRTEQGDSAMYLCASSSGTNSYEQYFGPGTRLTVT.

The V gene is TRBV5-4, the J gene TRBJ2-7; 8 bases map to TRBD2. Germline V gene data show CDR1 as SGHNT and CDR2 as YYREEE (reference sequence). The CDR3 is made up of 14 amino acids. Losses at the gene ends were 2 bases for V and 6 bases for J; bases not matched to a gene: 7. CDR3 loop: CASSLDGLAREQYF. DNA for the CDR3: TGTGCCAGCAGCTTAGATGGACTAGCCCGCGAGCAGTACTTC.

The rearrangement uses TRBV15 and TRBJ2-5; 9 positions agree with TRBD1. Trimming took 4 bases from V and 4 from J; bases not matched to a gene: 7. Germline-derived CDR1 and CDR2 are LNHNV and YYDKDF (reference sequence). This CDR3 has 15 amino acids. The CDR3 bases are TGTGCCACCAGCAAGATGGACAGGGGAGGAGAGACCCAGTACTTC. It encodes CATSKMDRGGETQYF.

The V and J genes are TRBV7-2 and TRBJ2-7; D call uncertain. CDR1 is SGHTA, CDR2 FQGNSA, per germline. The CDR3 runs 12 residues. V was clipped by 5 bases and J by 3 bases, with 8 bases between them. CDR3 region: CASSLLGYEQYF. For the CDR3, the DNA is TGTGCCAGCAGCCTCCTAGGCTACGAGCAGTACTTC. The full variable domain, rest sourced from reference TRBV7-2 and TRBJ2-7, is GAGVSQSPSNKVTEKGKDVELRCDPISGHTALYWYRQSLGQGLEFLIYFQGNSAPDKSGLPSDRFSAERTGGSVSTLTIQRTQQEDSAVYLCASSLLGYEQYFGPGTRLTVT.

J is TRBJ2-7 and V is TRBV11-2; 7 nucleotides agree with TRBD1. CDR3 size: 20 residues. Germline-derived CDR1 and CDR2 are SGHAT and FQNNGV. Germline trimming cut 0 bases from V and 1 base from J; bases unmatched to any gene: 18. CDR3 in DNA: TGTGCCAGCAGCTTAGATTCCCCGCAGGGGGTGGTACCTTTTTCCTACGAGCAGTACTTC. As protein: CASSLDSPQGVVPFSYEQYF.

The rearrangement uses TRBV19 and TRBJ2-1, with no clear D. Germline loops: CDR1 LNHDA, CDR2 SQIVND (reference sequence). V was shortened by 4 bases and J by 5 bases, with 15 bases between the two germline ends. The CDR3 consists of 15 residues. The CDR3 DNA follows: TGTGCCAGTAGTAACCTACCGACCACTAACAATGAGCAGTTCTTC. It codes for CASSNLPTTNNEQFF.

The rearrangement uses TRBV9 and TRBJ2-3, with a possible D match to TRBD1 (6 bases). The CDR3 is 14 residues long. Between the trimmed V and J ends, which lost 3 bases and 3 bases, there was a span of 11 bases. CDR1 is SGDLS, CDR2 YYNGEE, per germline. The CDR3 spells CASSATGFTDTQYF. CDR3 coding DNA: TGTGCCAGCAGCGCAACAGGGTTTACAGATACGCAGTATTTT.

The gene calls are TRBV7-9 and TRBJ2-7; weak D call: TRBD1 (6 bases). The V end was cut by 10 bases, the J end by 4 bases, with 17 bases between. The CDR3 is 13 residues long. Looked up from germline, CDR1 is SEHNR and CDR2 is FQNEAQ (reference sequence). CDR3 sequence (DNA): TGTGCCACTCGCGAGGCCAGGGGATACGAGCAGTACTTC. Translation gives CATREARGYEQYF.

The rearrangement links TRBV7-2 to TRBJ2-7; D perhaps matches TRBD1 (7 bases). Germline V CDR1 and CDR2: SGHTA, FQGNSA. The CDR3 totals 14 residues. Trimming removed 2 bases from V and 5 bases from J, with 13 bases in between. This chain's CDR3 is CASSLLTGEDEQYF. CDR3 nucleotide sequence: TGTGCCAGCAGCTTATTAACAGGGGAGGACGAGCAGTACTTC.

The chain uses TRBV9 and TRBJ1-1; TRBD1 might be the D (5 bases). This CDR3 is 15 amino acids long. Germline loops: CDR1 SGDLS, CDR2 YYNGEE. Trimming cost V 0 bases and J 1 base, with 10 bases left between them. The CDR3 DNA sequence: TGTGCCAGCAGCGTAGTGGCAGGGCAGAACACTGAAGCTTTCTTT. It codes for CASSVVAGQNTEAFF.

V gene TRBV7-9 combines with J gene TRBJ2-7; 9 bases fit TRBD1. Germline V gene lookup returns CDR1 SEHNR and CDR2 FQNEAQ (reference sequence). J lost 4 bases, V lost 6 bases, and 7 bases had no gene match. CDR3 length: 14 amino acids. The CDR3 here is CASSPGQGWYEQYF. CDR3 in DNA: TGTGCCAGCAGTCCGGGACAGGGATGGTACGAGCAGTACTTC.

V and J are TRBV19 and TRBJ2-1, with 10 bases fitting TRBD2. Germline V gene sequence: CDR1 LNHDA, CDR2 SQIVND (reference sequence). Trimming at V came to 3 bases and at J to 13 bases, leaving 6 bases not matched to a gene. The CDR3 is made up of 13 amino acids. Written as DNA, the CDR3 is TGTGCCAGTAGTATCGCTAGCGGGAGCCCTCAGTTCTTC. As protein: CASSIASGSPQFF.

The V call is TRBV5-1, the J call TRBJ2-7; tentatively, D is TRBD2 (5 bases). CDR1 SGHRS and CDR2 YFSETQ come from the germline V gene. This CDR3 spans 13 amino acids. V was trimmed by 2 bases and J by 3 bases, leaving 9 bases between them. The CDR3 loop is CASSFGLYYEQYF. The CDR3 bases are TGCGCCAGCAGCTTTGGACTTTACTACGAGCAGTACTTC.

V is TRBV23-1 and J is TRBJ2-1, with D unclear. TRBV23-1 is labeled an ORF, and its function is uncertain. V lost 10 bases and J lost 5, with 18 bases in between. This CDR3 comprises 14 residues. The DNA of the CDR3 is TGCGCCAAACCCAGGCCGCTTGGAGACAATGAGCAGTTCTTC. It encodes CAKPRPLGDNEQFF.

This rearrangement joins TRBV9 to TRBJ2-3, with a weak D call TRBD2 (6 bases). V lost 1 base and J lost 1, with 10 bases in between. The V gene's germline CDR1 is SGDLS and CDR2 YYNGEE. The CDR3 contains 15 residues. For the CDR3, the DNA is TGTGCCAGCAGCGTATATGTAGCGGGCACAGATACGCAGTATTTT. It yields the protein CASSVYVAGTDTQYF.

J is TRBJ2-1 and V is TRBV5-4; 12 bases are a match to TRBD2. This CDR3 spans 15 amino acids. V shed 0 bases and J 8 bases; nucleotides not matched to a gene: 3. The germline V gene has CDR1 SGHNT and CDR2 YYREEE (reference sequence). The CDR3 nucleotides are TGTGCCAGCAGCTTGGGACTAGCGGGAGAGGATGAGCAGTTCTTC. It encodes CASSLGLAGEDEQFF.

The chain recombines TRBV19 with TRBJ2-7; 7 bases agree with TRBD1. V gave up 10 bases and J gave up 5 bases; unmatched junction bases: 11. The CDR3 sequence is 13 residues long. Germline V lookup: CDR1 LNHDA, CDR2 SQIVND (reference sequence). The CDR3 is CATSPTGFNEQYF. CDR3 in DNA: TGTGCCACGAGCCCGACAGGGTTTAACGAGCAGTACTTC. Full variable domain (outside the CDR3, taken from reference TRBV19 and TRBJ2-7): DGGITQSPKYLFRKEGQNVTLSCEQNLNHDAMYWYRQDPGQGLRLIYYSQIVNDFQKGDIAEGYSVSREKKESFPLTVTSAQKNPTAFYLCATSPTGFNEQYFGPGTRLTVT.

The chain uses TRBV4-1 and TRBJ2-5; D ambiguous. Germline V gene data show CDR1 as MGHRA and CDR2 as YSYEKL. The CDR3 runs to 15 residues. V gave up 0 bases and J gave up 1 base, with 9 bases separating them. CDR3 nucleotides: TGCGCCAGCAGCCAAGACGGGCAGATCCAAGAGACCCAGTACTTC. This encodes CASSQDGQIQETQYF.

This chain links TRBV14 with TRBJ2-2; D is unresolved. Trimming cost V 3 bases and J 7 bases, with 6 bases left between them. This CDR3 has 12 residues. The germline V gene has CDR1 SGHDN and CDR2 FVKESK. CDR3 sequence: CASSQGGGELFF. CDR3 DNA sequence: TGTGCCAGCAGCCAGGGCGGCGGGGAGCTGTTTTTT.

The gene calls are TRBV10-2 and TRBJ1-3; D unclear. V was shortened by 8 bases and J by 0 bases, with 8 bases between the two germline ends. CDR3 length equals 13 residues. Germline-derived CDR1 and CDR2 are WSHSY and SAAADI. The DNA of the CDR3 is TGCGCCAGCCTGCGGAACTCTGGAAACACCATATATTTT. It translates to CASLRNSGNTIYF.